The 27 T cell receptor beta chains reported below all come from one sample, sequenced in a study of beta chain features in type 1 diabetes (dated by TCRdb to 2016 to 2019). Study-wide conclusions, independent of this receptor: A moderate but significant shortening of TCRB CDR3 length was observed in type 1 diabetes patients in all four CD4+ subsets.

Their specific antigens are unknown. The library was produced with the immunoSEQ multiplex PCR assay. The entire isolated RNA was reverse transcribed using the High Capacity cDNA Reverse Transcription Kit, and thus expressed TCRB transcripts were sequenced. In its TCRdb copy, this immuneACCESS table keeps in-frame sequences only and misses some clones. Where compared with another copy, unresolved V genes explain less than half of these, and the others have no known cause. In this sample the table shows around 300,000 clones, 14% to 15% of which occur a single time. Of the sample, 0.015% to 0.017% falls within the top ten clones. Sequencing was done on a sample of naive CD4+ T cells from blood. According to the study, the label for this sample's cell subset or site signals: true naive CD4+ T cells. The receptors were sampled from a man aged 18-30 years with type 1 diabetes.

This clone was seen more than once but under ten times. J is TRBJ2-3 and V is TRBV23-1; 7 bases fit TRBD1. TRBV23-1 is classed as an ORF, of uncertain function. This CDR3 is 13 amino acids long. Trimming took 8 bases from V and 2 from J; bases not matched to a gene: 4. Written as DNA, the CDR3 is TGCGCCAGCGGGGACAGTACCACAGATACGCAGTATTTT. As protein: CASGDSTTDTQYF.

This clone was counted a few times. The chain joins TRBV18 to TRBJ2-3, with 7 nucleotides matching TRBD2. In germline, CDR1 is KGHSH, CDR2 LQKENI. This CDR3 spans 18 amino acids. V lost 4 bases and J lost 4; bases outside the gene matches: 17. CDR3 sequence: CASSRNPRAGPLPDTQYF. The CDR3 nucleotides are TGTGCCAGCTCACGGAACCCCAGAGCGGGACCCCTGCCAGATACGCAGTATTTT. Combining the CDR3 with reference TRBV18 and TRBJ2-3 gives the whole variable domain NAGVMQNPRHLVRRRGQEARLRCSPMKGHSHVYWYRQLPEEGLKFMVYLQKENIIDESGMPKERFSAEFPKEGPSILRIQQVVRGDSAAYFCASSRNPRAGPLPDTQYFGPGTRLTVL.

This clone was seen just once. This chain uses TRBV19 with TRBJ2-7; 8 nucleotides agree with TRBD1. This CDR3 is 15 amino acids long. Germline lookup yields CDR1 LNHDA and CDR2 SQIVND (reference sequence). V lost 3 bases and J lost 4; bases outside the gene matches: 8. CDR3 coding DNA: TGTGCCAGTAGTATCGCCCAGGGGGCAATGTACGAGCAGTACTTC. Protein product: CASSIAQGAMYEQYF.

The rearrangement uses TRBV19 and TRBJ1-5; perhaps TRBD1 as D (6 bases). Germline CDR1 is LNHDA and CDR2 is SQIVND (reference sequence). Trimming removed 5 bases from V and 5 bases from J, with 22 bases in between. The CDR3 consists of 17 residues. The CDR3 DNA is TGTGCCAGTAGTCCTTTCATATCCCAGGGGCCGCATCAGCCCCAGCATTTT. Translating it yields CASSPFISQGPHQPQHF.

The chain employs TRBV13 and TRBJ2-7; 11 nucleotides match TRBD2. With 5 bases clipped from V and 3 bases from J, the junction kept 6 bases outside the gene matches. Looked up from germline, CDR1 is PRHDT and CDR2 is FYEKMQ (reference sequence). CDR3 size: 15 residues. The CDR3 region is CASSPRSGRVYEQYF. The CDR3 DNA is TGTGCCAGCAGCCCTCGTAGCGGGAGGGTCTACGAGCAGTACTTC.

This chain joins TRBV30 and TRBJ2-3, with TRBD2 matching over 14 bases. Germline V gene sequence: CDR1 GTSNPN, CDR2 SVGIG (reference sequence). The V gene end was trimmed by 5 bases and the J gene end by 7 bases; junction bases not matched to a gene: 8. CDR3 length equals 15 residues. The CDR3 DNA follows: TGTGCCTGGGATTCCGGGACTAGCGGGAGTCATACGCAGTATTTT. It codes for CAWDSGTSGSHTQYF. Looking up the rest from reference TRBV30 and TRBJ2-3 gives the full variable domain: SQTIHQWPATLVQPVGSPLSLECTVEGTSNPNLYWYRQAAGRGLQLLFYSVGIGQISSEVPQNLSASRPQDRQFILSSKKLLLSDSGFYLCAWDSGTSGSHTQYFGPGTRLTVL.

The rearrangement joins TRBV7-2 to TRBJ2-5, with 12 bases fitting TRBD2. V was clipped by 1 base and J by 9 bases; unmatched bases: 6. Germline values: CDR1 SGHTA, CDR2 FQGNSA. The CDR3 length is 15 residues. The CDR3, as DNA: TGTGCCAGCAGCTTAGGGCCTAGCGGGAGGGCGTCCCAGTACTTC. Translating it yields CASSLGPSGRASQYF.

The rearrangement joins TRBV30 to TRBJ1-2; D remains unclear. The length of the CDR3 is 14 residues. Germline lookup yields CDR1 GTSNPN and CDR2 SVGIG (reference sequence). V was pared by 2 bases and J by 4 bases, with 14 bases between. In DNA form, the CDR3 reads TGTGCCTGGAGTTCAGGTGGTTTGGGCTATGGCTACACCTTC. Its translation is CAWSSGGLGYGYTF.

The CDR3 region is CASSPRTGKDYEQYF. In DNA form, the CDR3 reads TGTGCCAGCAGCCCTCGGACAGGGAAGGACTACGAGCAGTACTTC. J is TRBJ2-7 and V is TRBV6-5, with TRBD1 matching 8 bases. With V trimmed by 6 bases and J by 3 bases, 10 bases remained unmatched. This CDR3 has 15 amino acids. CDR1 is MNHEY, CDR2 SVGAGI, per germline.

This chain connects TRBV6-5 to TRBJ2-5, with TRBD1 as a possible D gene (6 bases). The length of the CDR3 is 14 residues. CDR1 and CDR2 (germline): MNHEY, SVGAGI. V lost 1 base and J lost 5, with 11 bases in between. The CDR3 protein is CASSYWGRGETQYF. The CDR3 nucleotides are TGTGCCAGCAGTTACTGGGGGCGCGGGGAGACCCAGTACTTC.

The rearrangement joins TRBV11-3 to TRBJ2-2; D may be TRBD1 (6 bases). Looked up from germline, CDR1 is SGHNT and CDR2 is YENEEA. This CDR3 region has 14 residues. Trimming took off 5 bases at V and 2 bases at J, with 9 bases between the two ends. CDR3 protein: CASSGTPNTGELFF. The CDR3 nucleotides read TGTGCCAGCAGCGGGACACCTAACACCGGGGAGCTGTTTTTT.

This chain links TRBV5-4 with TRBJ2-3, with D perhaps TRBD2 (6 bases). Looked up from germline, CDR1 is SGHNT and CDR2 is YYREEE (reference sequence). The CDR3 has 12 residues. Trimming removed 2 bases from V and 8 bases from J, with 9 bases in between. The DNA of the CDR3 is TGTGCCAGCAGCTTCGGGACTTTTACGCAGTATTTT. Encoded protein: CASSFGTFTQYF.

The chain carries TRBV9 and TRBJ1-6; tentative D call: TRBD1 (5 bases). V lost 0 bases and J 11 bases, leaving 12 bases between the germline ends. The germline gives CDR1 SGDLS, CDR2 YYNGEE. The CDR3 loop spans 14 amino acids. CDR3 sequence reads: CASSVDGQGTPLHF. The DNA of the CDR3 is TGTGCCAGCAGCGTAGATGGGCAGGGCACACCCCTCCACTTT. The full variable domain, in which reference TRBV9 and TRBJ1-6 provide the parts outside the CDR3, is DSGVTQTPKHLITATGQRVTLRCSPRSGDLSVYWYQQSLDQGLQFLIQYYNGEERAKGNILERFSAQQFPDLHSELNLSSLELGDSALYFCASSVDGQGTPLHFGNGTRLTVT.

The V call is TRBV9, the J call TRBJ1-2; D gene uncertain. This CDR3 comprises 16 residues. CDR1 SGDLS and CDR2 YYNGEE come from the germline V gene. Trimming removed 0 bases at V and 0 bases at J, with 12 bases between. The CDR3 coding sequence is TGTGCCAGCAGCGTAGGAGGGCTAAAAGCTAACTATGGCTACACCTTC. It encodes CASSVGGLKANYGYTF. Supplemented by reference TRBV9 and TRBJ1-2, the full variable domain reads DSGVTQTPKHLITATGQRVTLRCSPRSGDLSVYWYQQSLDQGLQFLIQYYNGEERAKGNILERFSAQQFPDLHSELNLSSLELGDSALYFCASSVGGLKANYGYTFGSGTRLTVV.

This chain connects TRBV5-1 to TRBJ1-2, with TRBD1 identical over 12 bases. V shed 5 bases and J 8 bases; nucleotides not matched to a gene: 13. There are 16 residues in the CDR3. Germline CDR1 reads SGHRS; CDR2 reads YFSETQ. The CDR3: CASRTGTGGGFEGYTF. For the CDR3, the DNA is TGCGCCAGCAGAACCGGGACAGGGGGCGGATTTGAGGGCTACACCTTC.

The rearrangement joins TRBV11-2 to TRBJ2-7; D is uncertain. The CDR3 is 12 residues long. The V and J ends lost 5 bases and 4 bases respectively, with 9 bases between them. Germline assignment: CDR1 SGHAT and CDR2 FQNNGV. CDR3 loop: CASSPSQYEQYF. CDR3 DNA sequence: TGTGCCAGCAGCCCATCCCAGTACGAGCAGTACTTC.

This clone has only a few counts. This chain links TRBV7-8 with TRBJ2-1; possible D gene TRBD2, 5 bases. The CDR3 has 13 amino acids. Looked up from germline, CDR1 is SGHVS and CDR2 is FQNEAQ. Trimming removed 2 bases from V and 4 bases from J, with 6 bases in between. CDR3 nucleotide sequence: TGTGCCAGCAGCTTAACTAGATACAATGAGCAGTTCTTC. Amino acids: CASSLTRYNEQFF.

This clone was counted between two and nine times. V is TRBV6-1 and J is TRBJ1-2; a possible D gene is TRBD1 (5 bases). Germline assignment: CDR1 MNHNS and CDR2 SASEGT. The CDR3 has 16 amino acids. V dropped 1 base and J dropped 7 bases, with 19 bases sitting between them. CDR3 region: CASSEVGPAPPRGYTF. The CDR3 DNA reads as TGTGCCAGCAGTGAAGTGGGGCCGGCCCCTCCCCGTGGCTACACCTTC.

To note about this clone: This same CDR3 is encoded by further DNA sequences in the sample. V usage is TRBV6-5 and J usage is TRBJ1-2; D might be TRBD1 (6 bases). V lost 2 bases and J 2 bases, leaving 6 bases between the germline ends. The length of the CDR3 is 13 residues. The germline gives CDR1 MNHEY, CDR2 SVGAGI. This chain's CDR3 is CASSYDRNYGYTF. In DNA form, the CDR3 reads TGTGCCAGCAGTTACGACAGGAACTATGGCTACACCTTC.

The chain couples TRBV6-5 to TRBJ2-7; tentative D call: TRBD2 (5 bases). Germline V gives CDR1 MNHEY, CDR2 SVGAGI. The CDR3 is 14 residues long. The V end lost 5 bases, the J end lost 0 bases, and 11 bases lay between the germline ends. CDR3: CASSGAAISYEQYF. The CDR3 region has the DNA TGTGCCAGCAGTGGAGCGGCGATCTCCTACGAGCAGTACTTC.

The CDR3 reads CASGERVEKLFF. The CDR3 coding sequence is TGTGCCAGCGGGGAGAGGGTCGAAAAACTGTTTTTT. The genes are TRBV6-5 and TRBJ1-4; no clear D. V was clipped by 8 bases and J by 8 bases, with 12 bases between them. The CDR3 covers 12 residues. Germline CDR1 is MNHEY and CDR2 is SVGAGI.

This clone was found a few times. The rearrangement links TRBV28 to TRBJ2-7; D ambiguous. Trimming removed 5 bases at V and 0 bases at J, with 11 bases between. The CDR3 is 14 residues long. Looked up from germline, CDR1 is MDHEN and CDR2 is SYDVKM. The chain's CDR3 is CASSPSSVSYEQYF. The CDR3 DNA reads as TGTGCCAGCAGTCCCTCCTCAGTCTCCTACGAGCAGTACTTC.

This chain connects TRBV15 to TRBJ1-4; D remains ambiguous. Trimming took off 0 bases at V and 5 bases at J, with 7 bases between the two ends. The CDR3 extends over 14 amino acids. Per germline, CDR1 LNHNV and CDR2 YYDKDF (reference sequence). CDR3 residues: CATSRDQANEKLFF. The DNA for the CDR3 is TGTGCCACCAGCAGAGATCAGGCGAATGAAAAACTGTTTTTT.

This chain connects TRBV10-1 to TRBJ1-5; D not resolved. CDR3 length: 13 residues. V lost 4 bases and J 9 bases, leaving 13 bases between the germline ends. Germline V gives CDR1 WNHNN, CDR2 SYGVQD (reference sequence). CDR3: CASSGQLSRPQHF. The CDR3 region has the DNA TGCGCCAGCAGTGGACAACTCAGCCGGCCCCAGCATTTT.

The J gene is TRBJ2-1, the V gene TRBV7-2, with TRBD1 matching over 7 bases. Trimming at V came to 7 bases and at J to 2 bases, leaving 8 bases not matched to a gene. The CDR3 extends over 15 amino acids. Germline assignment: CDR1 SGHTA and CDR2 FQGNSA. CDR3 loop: CASKSGTATYNEQFF. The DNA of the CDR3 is TGTGCCAGCAAGTCCGGGACAGCGACCTACAATGAGCAGTTCTTC.

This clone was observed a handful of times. CDR3 bases: TGTGCCAGCAGCCCGGGGTTCACCGGGGAGCTGTTTTTT. Translated, it gives CASSPGFTGELFF. The rearrangement joins TRBV5-4 to TRBJ2-2; D possibly corresponds to TRBD2 (5 bases). CDR1 is SGHNT, CDR2 YYREEE, per germline (reference sequence). V was pared by 4 bases and J by 4 bases, with 8 bases between. CDR3 length equals 13 residues.

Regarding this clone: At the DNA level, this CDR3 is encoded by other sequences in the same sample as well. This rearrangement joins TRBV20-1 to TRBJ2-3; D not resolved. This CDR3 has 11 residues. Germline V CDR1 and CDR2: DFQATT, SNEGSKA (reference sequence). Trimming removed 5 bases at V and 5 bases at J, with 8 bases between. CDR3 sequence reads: CSASLRDTQYF. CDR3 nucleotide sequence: TGCAGTGCTTCTTTGAGAGATACGCAGTATTTT.